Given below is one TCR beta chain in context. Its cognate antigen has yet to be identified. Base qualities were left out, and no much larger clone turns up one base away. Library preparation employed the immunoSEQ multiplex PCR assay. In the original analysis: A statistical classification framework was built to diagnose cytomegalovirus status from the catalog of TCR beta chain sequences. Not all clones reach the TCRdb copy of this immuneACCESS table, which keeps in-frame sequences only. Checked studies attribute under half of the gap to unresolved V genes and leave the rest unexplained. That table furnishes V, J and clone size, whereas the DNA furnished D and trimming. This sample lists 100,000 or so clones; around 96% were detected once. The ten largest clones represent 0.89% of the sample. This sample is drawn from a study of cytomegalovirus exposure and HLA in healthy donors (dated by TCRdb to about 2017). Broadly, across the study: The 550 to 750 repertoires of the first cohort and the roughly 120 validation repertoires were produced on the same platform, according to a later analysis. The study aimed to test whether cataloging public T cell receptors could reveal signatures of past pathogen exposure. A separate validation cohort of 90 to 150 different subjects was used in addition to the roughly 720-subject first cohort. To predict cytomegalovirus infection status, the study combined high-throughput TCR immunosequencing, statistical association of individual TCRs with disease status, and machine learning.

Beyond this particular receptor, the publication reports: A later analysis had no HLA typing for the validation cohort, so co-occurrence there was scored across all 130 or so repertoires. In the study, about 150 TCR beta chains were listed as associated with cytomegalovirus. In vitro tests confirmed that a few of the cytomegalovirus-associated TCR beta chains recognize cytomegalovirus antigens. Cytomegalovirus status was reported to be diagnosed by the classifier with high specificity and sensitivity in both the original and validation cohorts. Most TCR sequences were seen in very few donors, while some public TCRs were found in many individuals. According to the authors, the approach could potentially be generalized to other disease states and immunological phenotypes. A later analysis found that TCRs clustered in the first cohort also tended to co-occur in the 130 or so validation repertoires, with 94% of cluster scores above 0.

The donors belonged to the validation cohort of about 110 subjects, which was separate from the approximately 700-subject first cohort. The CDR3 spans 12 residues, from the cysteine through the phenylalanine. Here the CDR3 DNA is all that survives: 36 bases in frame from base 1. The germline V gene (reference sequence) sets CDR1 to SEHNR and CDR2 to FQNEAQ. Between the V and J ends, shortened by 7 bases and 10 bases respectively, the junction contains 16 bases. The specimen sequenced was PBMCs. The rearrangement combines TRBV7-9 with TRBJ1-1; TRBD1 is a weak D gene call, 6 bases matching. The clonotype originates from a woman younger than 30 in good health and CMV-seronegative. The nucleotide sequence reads TGTGCCAGCACCCTACAGGGTGGTGGAGCTTTCTTT. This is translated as CASTLQGGGAFF.